One and the same sample provided the 10 T cell receptor beta chains below, sequenced in a study of T cells after yellow fever vaccination (dated by TCRdb to between 2018 and 2021). What this sample's treatment or condition label stands for: live attenuated yellow fever vaccine strain. Library method: 5' RACE. These reads were obtained on an Illumina NovaSeq 6000. TCRdb took the public reads, trimmed them with fastp at Q25, ran MiXCR for clone calling and kept in-frame beta chains. Rows are unified per CDR3 protein, each entry keeping the most common DNA and genes. In this sample the table shows fewer than 400,000 distinct CDR3 sequences, 9.5% to 12% of which occur a single time. The ten largest clones take up 3% to 3.5% of the sample. This material consisted of CD4+ T cells sorted from PBMCs, taken 45 days after the yellow fever booster vaccination. These receptors originate from a young man who received the YFV17D yellow fever vaccine.

This clonotype was seen only a few times. The chain links TRBV5-6 to TRBJ1-2; a weak D match, TRBD1 (5 bases). This CDR3 is built from 12 residues. V gave up 4 bases and J gave up 6 bases, with 10 bases separating them. Germline-derived CDR1 and CDR2 are SGHDT and YYEEEE. CDR3 amino acids: CASSPRGDGYTF. The CDR3 DNA reads as TGTGCCAGCAGCCCCCGGGGGGATGGCTACACCTTC.

The rearrangement joins TRBV7-8 to TRBJ2-1; 10 bases line up with TRBD2. This CDR3 has 16 residues. Germline loops: CDR1 SGHVS, CDR2 FQNEAQ. The J segment lost 6 bases and the V segment lost 5 bases, leaving 10 bases of the junction unmatched. The CDR3 protein is CASSPQSGLATNEQFF. CDR3 sequence (DNA): TGTGCCAGCAGCCCCCAATCGGGACTAGCGACCAATGAGCAGTTCTTC. The full variable domain, with the rest looked up from reference TRBV7-8 and TRBJ2-1, is GAGVSQSPRYKVAKRGQDVALRCDPISGHVSLFWYQQALGQGPEFLTYFQNEAQLDKSGLPSDRFFAERPEGSVSTLKIQRTQQEDSAVYLCASSPQSGLATNEQFFGPGTRLTVL.

The V and J genes are TRBV6-5 and TRBJ2-5; 7 positions match TRBD1. CDR3 length equals 16 residues. The germline V gene encodes CDR1 MNHEY and CDR2 SVGAGI. The J segment lost 5 bases and the V segment lost 3 bases, leaving 12 bases of the junction unmatched. The CDR3 protein is CASSYSKTGAGETQYF. CDR3 DNA: TGTGCCAGCAGTTATTCGAAAACAGGGGCTGGGGAGACCCAGTACTTC.

Here the CDR3 reads CASSPTDRFYTF. The CDR3 bases are TGTGCCAGCAGCCCCACGGACCGATTTTATACCTTC. The chain recombines TRBV3-1 with TRBJ1-2, with D uncertain. V was cut by 4 bases and J by 14 bases, with 17 bases left in between. CDR1 is LGHDT, CDR2 YNNKEL, per germline (reference sequence). This CDR3 has 12 amino acids.

This clonotype was detected ten times or more. J is TRBJ2-2 and V is TRBV5-1, with D hard to call. V lost 5 bases and J lost 1, with 9 bases in between. From germline, CDR1 is SGHRS and CDR2 YFSETQ. The CDR3 contains 14 residues. The CDR3 coding sequence is TGCGCCAGCAGTTTACTGGTGAACACCGGGGAGCTGTTTTTT. The encoded protein is CASSLLVNTGELFF.

With respect to this clonotype: This may arise from a read error, as a much more abundant clone is one base away. J is TRBJ2-2 and V is TRBV6-5; no reliable D call. V dropped 8 bases and J dropped 6 bases, with 7 bases sitting between them. From germline, CDR1 is MNHEY and CDR2 SVGAGI. CDR3 length equals 11 residues. CDR3 sequence: CASVRAGELFF. The CDR3 bases are TGTGCCAGCGTTCGGGCCGGGGAGCTGTTTTTT.

A remark on this clonotype: Germline and junction disagree at one end, which may indicate a read error. The chain joins TRBV5-1 to TRBJ2-3; no reliable D call. CDR3 size: 13 residues. Germline CDR1 SGHRS, CDR2 YFSETQ. The CDR3 bases are TGCGCTAGCAATCTTCCCTGGTCAGATACGCAGTATTTT. Its protein is CASNLPWSDTQYF.

The V gene is TRBV28, the J gene TRBJ1-5; D gene ambiguous. V lost 2 bases and J 7 bases, leaving 12 bases between the germline ends. This CDR3 contains 14 residues. Germline loops: CDR1 MDHEN, CDR2 SYDVKM. The CDR3 DNA reads as TGTGCCAGCAGTTTAAATCGGTGGACCCAGCCCCAGCATTTT. Its protein is CASSLNRWTQPQHF.

The chain joins TRBV3-1 to TRBJ2-7, with D unresolved. V lost 0 bases and J 2 bases, leaving 2 bases between the germline ends. CDR1 and CDR2 from the germline V gene are LGHDT and YNNKEL (reference sequence). This CDR3 has 12 amino acids. CDR3 in amino acids: CASSQETYEQYF. As DNA, the CDR3 is TGTGCCAGCAGCCAAGAAACCTACGAGCAGTACTTC.

This clonotype has more than one count but fewer than ten. This chain joins TRBV10-3 and TRBJ2-2; D is ambiguous. This CDR3 spans 12 amino acids. CDR1 is ENHRY and CDR2 is SYGVKD in the germline V gene. The V gene lost 10 bases and the J gene lost 13 bases, with 19 bases spanning the gap. The CDR3 here is CATRDQSKRLFF. CDR3 DNA sequence: TGTGCCACGCGCGACCAATCCAAGCGGCTGTTTTTT.